This T cell receptor beta chain was sequenced during a study of blood T cell repertoires in COVID-19. Study information: Samples of COVID-19 (acute and convalescent) were obtained from the United States, Italy and Spain. Nucleic acid was either cDNA or gDNA, and it came from T cells, B-cell-depleted T cells, or PBMCs.

Study processing details: Using reference gene primer amplification, nucleated cell counts were estimated. Clones were read by immunoSEQ multiplex PCR, and TCRdb kept only the in-frame ones, dropping some. V and J calls and clone size are given by that table; D and trimming were obtained from the DNA. This sample has 140,000 or so clones, with approximately 88% found just once. The germline V gene encodes CDR1 WSHSY and CDR2 SAAADI. J lost 5 bases, V lost 0 bases, and 6 bases had no gene match. CDR3 size: 16 residues. The chain recombines TRBV10-2 with TRBJ2-7; 11 nucleotides line up with TRBD2. The receptor's source is a woman in her forties or fifties with acute or convalescent COVID-19. The sample was peripheral blood. The CDR3 protein is CASSESSSGGFHEQYF. In DNA, the CDR3 is TGCGCCAGCAGTGAGTCGTCTAGCGGGGGGTTCCACGAGCAGTACTTC.